The entry below gives a single TCR beta chain sequence along with its context. Germline assignment: CDR1 MDHEN and CDR2 SYDVKM. V was pared by 3 bases and J by 1 base, with 4 bases of the junction left unmatched. There are 15 residues in the CDR3. The source of the sample is a study of control samples from healthy donors and cancer patients. Assay used: immunoSEQ multiplex PCR; TCRdb lists only in-frame clones, some missing. The sample has fewer than 65,000 clones; about 92% are singletons. This chain uses TRBV28 with TRBJ2-3; 7 nucleotides match TRBD2. The sample taken for sequencing was PBMCs. The source is a man aged 35 to 55 with colorectal cancer. CDR3 coding DNA: TGTGCCAGCAGTTTTCTGCGGGAGCGCACAGATACGCAGTATTTT. Translated, it gives CASSFLRERTDTQYF.